The source of this TCR beta chain is a study of cytomegalovirus exposure and HLA in healthy donors. In germline, CDR1 is MNHEY, CDR2 SVGAGI. Trimming at V came to 6 bases and at J to 0 bases, leaving 7 bases not matched to a gene. This CDR3 spans 15 amino acids. Researchers ran the PCR with 60 Vbeta and 13 Jbeta primers. The protocol was immunoSEQ multiplex PCR, while the TCRdb copy is restricted to in-frame clones and leaves out a portion. Of 200,000 to 250,000 clones listed, roughly 90% are singletons. Material: PBMCs. V usage is TRBV6-5 and J usage is TRBJ1-1, with 7 bases that match TRBD1. The clonotype comes from a woman aged 18-29 years in good health and CMV-seronegative. The CDR3 here is CASSHRGQLNTEAFF. CDR3 nucleotide sequence: TGTGCCAGCAGCCACCGGGGACAGCTGAACACTGAAGCTTTCTTT.